Listed below are T cell receptor beta chains from one sample, sequenced in a study of cytomegalovirus exposure and HLA in healthy donors. Only in-frame clones appear in the TCRdb table, and some are missing; sequencing was by immunoSEQ multiplex PCR. The sample lists about 130,000 clones, about four fifths occurring once. Material: PBMCs. The receptors come from a man younger than 45 in good health and CMV-seronegative. The CDR3 runs from the conserved cysteine through the conserved F or W. Each record gives: CDR3 length, D gene, J gene, clone size, V gene, CDR3 DNA, CDR3 protein. A D gene is named only where the DNA matches it firmly. Clone size is given for some rows only: seen once, a few or many times, or a class if the clone is expanded.

cdr3_length: 15; d_call: NA; j_call: TRBJ2-2; clone_size: NA; v_call: TRBV7-2; cdr3_nt: TGTGCCAGCAGCTTAGGTGGAGCAGTCCCCGGGGAGCTGTTTTTT; cdr3_aa: CASSLGGAVPGELFF
cdr3_length: 14; d_call: NA; j_call: TRBJ2-6; clone_size: few; v_call: TRBV6-1; cdr3_nt: TGTGCCAGCAGCCAGGGTACTGGGGCCAACGTCCTGACTTTC; cdr3_aa: CASSQGTGANVLTF
cdr3_length: 18; d_call: NA; j_call: TRBJ2-1; clone_size: few; v_call: TRBV27; cdr3_nt: TGTGCCAGCAGTTCACGGCTACTCAGACCGGGCTCCTACAATGAGCAGTTCTTC; cdr3_aa: CASSSRLLRPGSYNEQFF
cdr3_length: 16; d_call: TRBD2; j_call: TRBJ2-3; clone_size: NA; v_call: TRBV9; cdr3_nt: TGTGCCAGCAGCATCGGGACTAGCGGGATCACAGATACGCAGTATTTT; cdr3_aa: CASSIGTSGITDTQYF
cdr3_length: 13; d_call: NA; j_call: TRBJ2-5; clone_size: NA; v_call: TRBV15; cdr3_nt: TGTGCCACCAGCCGACAGTTACAAGAGACCCAGTACTTC; cdr3_aa: CATSRQLQETQYF
cdr3_length: 15; d_call: NA; j_call: TRBJ2-7; clone_size: NA; v_call: TRBV30; cdr3_nt: TGTGCCTGGAGTGTATCGGAGGACGGAGGCTACGAGCAGTACTTC; cdr3_aa: CAWSVSEDGGYEQYF
cdr3_length: 18; d_call: TRBD1; j_call: TRBJ2-6; clone_size: NA; v_call: TRBV5-1; cdr3_nt: TGCGCCAGCAGCAAAGGGGACAGGGGGATCTCTGGGGCCAACGTCCTGACTTTC; cdr3_aa: CASSKGDRGISGANVLTF
cdr3_length: 18; d_call: TRBD1; j_call: TRBJ2-5; clone_size: NA; v_call: TRBV7-9; cdr3_nt: TGTGCCAGCAGCTTAGAAGGAAGGGGGACAGGGCTCAGGGAGACCCAGTACTTC; cdr3_aa: CASSLEGRGTGLRETQYF
cdr3_length: 14; d_call: TRBD2; j_call: TRBJ2-5; clone_size: NA; v_call: TRBV2; cdr3_nt: TGTGCCAGCAATCTACTAGCGGGACAAGAGACCCAGTACTTC; cdr3_aa: CASNLLAGQETQYF
cdr3_length: 18; d_call: NA; j_call: TRBJ1-5; clone_size: NA; v_call: TRBV7-6; cdr3_nt: TGTGCCAGCAGCTTAGATGCGCAGGGATTAGCGGTCAATCAGCCCCAGCATTTT; cdr3_aa: CASSLDAQGLAVNQPQHF
cdr3_length: 14; d_call: NA; j_call: TRBJ1-1; clone_size: NA; v_call: TRBV6-4; cdr3_nt: TGTGCCAGCAGTGACGGCAGGGTGGGGACTGAAGCTTTCTTT; cdr3_aa: CASSDGRVGTEAFF
cdr3_length: 14; d_call: NA; j_call: TRBJ1-4; clone_size: NA; v_call: TRBV28; cdr3_nt: TGTGCCAGCAGTTGGAGGACAACTAATGAAAAACTGTTTTTT; cdr3_aa: CASSWRTTNEKLFF
cdr3_length: 13; d_call: NA; j_call: TRBJ2-1; clone_size: few; v_call: TRBV4-1; cdr3_nt: TGCGCCAGCAGCCAAGATCCAGGGAATGAGCAGTTCTTC; cdr3_aa: CASSQDPGNEQFF
cdr3_length: 17; d_call: TRBD2; j_call: TRBJ2-7; clone_size: NA; v_call: TRBV28; cdr3_nt: TGTGCCAGCAGTTGGGCCCCCCTAGCGGGGGGTCAATACGAGCAGTACTTC; cdr3_aa: CASSWAPLAGGQYEQYF
cdr3_length: 14; d_call: NA; j_call: TRBJ1-3; clone_size: NA; v_call: TRBV6-5; cdr3_nt: TGTGCCAGCGGACTCAGGTCCTCTGGAAACACCATGTATTTT; cdr3_aa: CASGLRSSGNTMYF
cdr3_length: 18; d_call: TRBD2; j_call: TRBJ2-3; clone_size: once; v_call: TRBV2; cdr3_nt: TGTGCCAGCAGTGAAGGACTAGCGGGAGTGTCAGTCCCAGATACGCAGTATTTT; cdr3_aa: CASSEGLAGVSVPDTQYF
cdr3_length: 15; d_call: TRBD2; j_call: TRBJ2-5; clone_size: NA; v_call: TRBV4-3; cdr3_nt: TGCGCCAGCAGCGATAGCGGGGGGGCCTCAGAGACCCAGTACTTC; cdr3_aa: CASSDSGGASETQYF
cdr3_length: 15; d_call: NA; j_call: TRBJ1-5; clone_size: NA; v_call: TRBV7-9; cdr3_nt: TGTGCCAGCAGCTTAGGACAGATTAGCAATCAGCCCCAGCATTTT; cdr3_aa: CASSLGQISNQPQHF
cdr3_length: 13; d_call: NA; j_call: TRBJ1-2; clone_size: NA; v_call: TRBV5-1; cdr3_nt: TGCGCCAGCAGCTTGGACGTATTGGAGGGCTACACCTTC; cdr3_aa: CASSLDVLEGYTF
cdr3_length: 15; d_call: TRBD1; j_call: TRBJ2-5; clone_size: NA; v_call: TRBV4-2; cdr3_nt: TGTGCCAGCAGCCAACAGGACAGGGTTGGCGAGACCCAGTACTTC; cdr3_aa: CASSQQDRVGETQYF
cdr3_length: 14; d_call: NA; j_call: TRBJ1-4; clone_size: NA; v_call: TRBV4-2; cdr3_nt: TGTGCCAGCAGCCAAGAGGAGGTGGATGAAAAACTGTTTTTT; cdr3_aa: CASSQEEVDEKLFF
cdr3_length: 15; d_call: NA; j_call: TRBJ2-3; clone_size: NA; v_call: TRBV13; cdr3_nt: TGTGCCAGCAGCTCTCGACTAGAGGTGCCAGATACGCAGTATTTT; cdr3_aa: CASSSRLEVPDTQYF
cdr3_length: 14; d_call: TRBD2; j_call: TRBJ2-1; clone_size: few; v_call: TRBV6-6; cdr3_nt: TGTGCCAGCTCGAGTTGGACTAGCGGGAATGAGCAGTTCTTC; cdr3_aa: CASSSWTSGNEQFF
cdr3_length: 15; d_call: TRBD1; j_call: TRBJ2-3; clone_size: few; v_call: TRBV6-1; cdr3_nt: TGTGCCAGCAGGCGGGACAGGGGGAGCACAGATACGCAGTATTTT; cdr3_aa: CASRRDRGSTDTQYF